This TCR beta chain was observed in a study of OX40 agonist ivuxolimab in advanced cancers. About the study as a whole: Ivuxolimab, which targeted the costimulatory receptor OX40 (CD134), was an agonistic, fully human IgG2 monoclonal antibody. Among the roughly 54 dose-escalation patients, around 20 had hepatocellular carcinoma, 15 or so melanoma, 9 renal cell carcinoma and 9 head and neck cancer. Partial responses occurred in three dose-escalation patients: two with cutaneous melanoma and one with hepatocellular carcinoma. The monotherapy dose-escalation portion (N ≈ 50 patients) of the phase I ivuxolimab trial is reported in the paper. Patients were allowed to have had prior anti-PD-1, anti-PD-L1 or anti-CTLA-4 therapy, and 40% to 45% of the dose-escalation patients had been treated with checkpoint inhibitors. Peripheral TCRbeta sequencing was intended to test whether TCR sequence diversity was altered and clonal T-cell expansion was caused by ivuxolimab. The dose-escalation cohort was 80% to 90% male with a mean age of approximately 60 years, ranging from 23 to 79. Intravenous ivuxolimab was administered to patients every 2 weeks at six dose levels: 0.01, 0.1, 0.3, 1.5, 3 and 10 mg/kg. Broad study findings and their caveats: Low levels of normalized T-cell clonal expansion were also seen in some patients who did not respond. At doses of 0.1 to 3.0 mg/kg, clonal expansion of both CD4+ and CD8+ blood T cells was observed from baseline to week 6. In partial responders in the 0.1-3.0 mg/kg groups, normalized peripheral clonal expansion was found to be among the lowest, especially among CD8+ T cells. After ivuxolimab, expanded clones were on average more numerous among CD8+ T cells than among CD4+ T cells. The antigen specificity of the clonally expanded peripheral T cells was not determined.

The trial excluded patients who had a history of autoimmune disease or were on systemic immunosuppression. Peripheral blood for TCR sequencing was collected from all dose cohorts at baseline, on cycle 4 day 1, and on cycle 7 day 1. Samples came from an open-label, multicenter, first-in-human phase I dose-escalation trial of ivuxolimab. Adults with locally advanced or metastatic melanoma, renal cell carcinoma, hepatocellular carcinoma or head and neck squamous cell carcinoma were enrolled in the trial. Before TCR sequencing, CD4+ T cells and CD8+ T cells from peripheral blood were sorted into separate populations. Sequences MNHNY (CDR1) and SVGAGI (CDR2) are obtained from the germline V gene (reference sequence). V loses 2 bases of germline sequence and J loses 5 bases, and the interval between the two ends is 12 bases. From cysteine to phenylalanine, the CDR3 is 14 amino acids long. Just the 42-base CDR3 DNA is kept, in frame starting at base 1.

For sequencing of the TCRbeta CDR3 region, genomic DNA was extracted from the sorted cells. TCRbeta CDR3 regions were sequenced using the immunoSEQ Assay. Drawn from immuneACCESS, this table holds only the in-frame rearrangements with V and J called that TCRdb kept. Clones are partly lost; checked studies trace under half to an unresolved V gene and leave the rest unexplained. Across this sample there are around 80,000 clones, with more than 85% seen only once. The top ten hold 2.5% to 3% of the sample. Remarks on this clone: The antigen it binds to is not known. Per-base qualities were not stored, and no clone one base away is much larger.

The sequence was obtained from an adult with an advanced solid tumor such as melanoma, head and neck, liver or kidney cancer. The rearranged chain carries TRBV6-6 and TRBJ2-5, with the D segment identity uncertain. This material consisted of CD4+ or CD8+ T cells sorted from blood, taken in a trial of the OX40 agonist ivuxolimab. The CDR3 loop reads CASSYALRQETQYF. Here is the DNA: TGTGCCAGCAGTTACGCCCTGCGGCAGGAGACCCAGTACTTC.